A selection of T cell receptor beta chains follows, all from one sample in a study of siplizumab effects on memory and regulatory T cells. Assay used: immunoSEQ multiplex PCR; TCRdb lists only in-frame clones, some missing. The sample lists more than 85,000 clones, around 90% occurring once. The specimen was CD4+ T cells sorted from blood. These receptors were obtained from a human donor in good health. Some clones in this sample may be carry-over from other donors' samples. Both conserved end residues are part of each CDR3. Each record gives: J gene, V gene, CDR3 protein.

>TRBJ2-1|TRBV12-5
CASSGGSYNEQFF
>TRBJ2-1|TRBV19
CASSNPGLSYNEQFF
>TRBJ2-7|TRBV4-1
CASSLNDRAPYEQYF
>TRBJ2-7|TRBV4-1
CASSQATQLGSYEQYF
>TRBJ1-2|TRBV9
CASSRTFEGRGYTF
>TRBJ2-3|TRBV6-6
CASNPPLGIGTDTQYF
>TRBJ1-1|TRBV27
CASSLRVSTEAFF
>TRBJ1-1|TRBV28
CASSFSGFATEAFF
>TRBJ2-1|TRBV5-4
CASSFGRGTSYNEQFF
>TRBJ2-1|TRBV6-5
CASSYSRLAYEQFF
>TRBJ2-3|TRBV7-9
CASSDDSDTQYF
>TRBJ2-7|TRBV5-4
CASSTDRGAFREQYF
>TRBJ2-5|TRBV10-3
CAISTGASARETQYF
>TRBJ2-1|TRBV9
CASSVGTKRASGRIYYNEQFF
>TRBJ1-1|TRBV5-4
CASSLARGKKGGTEAFF
>TRBJ2-3|TRBV19
CASAKTGGLTDTQYF
>TRBJ2-5|TRBV9
CASSVGGRATETQYF
>TRBJ1-5|TRBV6-6
CASSWGWDVNQPQHF
>TRBJ2-3|TRBV5-1
CASSLAASSTDTQYF
>TRBJ2-2|TRBV19
CASSLTRTGAGELFF
>TRBJ2-7|TRBV28
CASSLLQGIYEQYF
>TRBJ1-1|TRBV2
CASRAIRQGGDTEAFF
>TRBJ2-3|TRBV18
CASSPPTNTDTQYF
>TRBJ1-5|TRBV5-6
CASSFRDIGNQPQHF
>TRBJ2-2|TRBV7-9
CASSFATSGTHAGELFF
>TRBJ2-5|TRBV28
CASSPSGGETQYF
>TRBJ1-6|TRBV4-1
CASSQDLAKLGSPLHF
>TRBJ1-1|TRBV7-2
CASSYQRKNTEAFF
>TRBJ1-2|TRBV5-1
CASSLIQPYGYTF
>TRBJ2-7|TRBV2
CASGQGATYEQYF
>TRBJ2-4|TRBV19
CASSIWGGIQYF
>TRBJ2-5|TRBV5-4
CASSSTGGQETQYF
>TRBJ2-5|TRBV5-4
CASSLGLAAETQYF
>TRBJ2-5|TRBV6-5
CASSYSIGDQETQYF
>TRBJ2-1|TRBV2
CATRGAGALGFF
>TRBJ2-2|TRBV4-1
CASSLREPGLAGNTGELFF
>TRBJ2-3|TRBV11-2
CASSLAPIGIISTDTQYF
>TRBJ2-1|TRBV7-3
CASSLLGFHEQFF
>TRBJ1-2|TRBV15
CATSRGDYGYTF
>TRBJ2-6|TRBV7-2
CASSSSGGSGANVLTF